The source of this TCR beta chain is a study of CD8+CD57+ T cells in acquired aplastic anemia (dated by TCRdb to between 2018 and 2020). About the investigation overall: A mean of about 3.2 ug of DNA, ranging from about 0.2 to 27.4 ug, was extracted from sorted CD4+ and CD8+ cells. For healthy donor samples, the average read count was about 10 million for CD4+ cells and approximately 12 million for CD8+ cells.

The CDR3 has 18 amino acids, counting the end cysteine and phenylalanine. Only the CDR3 portion is preserved as DNA: 54 bases, with reading frame beginning at the first base. TCR beta VDJ combination and CDR3 sequence profiling used genomic DNA as the template. An Illumina HiSeq 2000 was the platform used for TCR repertoire sequencing. The paper's processing steps were these. TRBV/TRBJ rearrangement plots, CDR3 size and DJ length profiles, and Simpson's diversity index were used to evaluate the repertoires. The most abundant DNA sequence in the deep sequencing data was taken as the immunodominant clone. CDR3 amino acid sequences were screened for sharing across subjects and compared with published repertoires and the VDJdb database. TCRdb reran the public reads through fastp at Q25 and MiXCR, keeping productive beta chains. Rows are unified per CDR3 protein, each entry keeping the most common DNA and genes. The authors' filters were not applied to this entry. The sample yields around 200,000 distinct CDR3 sequences; around 50% were counted once. Roughly 15% of the sample goes to the ten largest clones.

Overall results and qualifications from the work: Around 31 CD8+ CDR3 sequences were shared between patients and controls but appeared highly expressed in patients and within their immunodominant clones. Patients and healthy controls showed no significant difference in CD8+ Simpson's diversity (P=0.060).

In the study, sorted CD4+ and CD8+ blood T cells from patients with severe aplastic anemia and from healthy subjects underwent deep sequencing of TCR repertoires. Ficoll-Paque density gradient centrifugation was used to isolate peripheral blood mononuclear cells. Before DNA was extracted, CD4+ and CD8+ T cells were sorted using either FACS or magnetic beads. Concerning this clonotype itself: The target of this receptor is not known. No qualities accompany the bases; no much larger clone lies one base away.

This TCR derives from a human donor in good health, serving as a control. The sequencing sample was made of sorted CD4+, CD8+, or CD8+CD57+ T cells (not recorded which) from PBMCs. This sequence uses TRBV1 and TRBJ1-6; the table gives TRBD1 as D, unverified against the DNA. TRBV1 is a listed pseudogene. The nucleotide sequence is TGCCAGCAGCCAAGACGAAACAGGGAGCTCAGGAATAATTCACCCCTCCACTTT. Translated, this gives CQQPRRNRELRNNSPLHF.